Below are 12 T cell receptor beta chains sequenced from a single sample in a study of T cells in Graves' hyperthyroidism and ophthalmopathy. From RNA transcripts, TCR beta CDR3 regions were amplified. The HTBI primer set was used in a first-round RT-PCR of the TCR CDR3. MiXCR, run by TCRdb on the multiplex PCR reads, gives a single entry per CDR3 protein. The sample consists of 270,000 or so distinct CDR3 sequences, less than 30% of them appearing once. The sequencing input was blood. The source of these receptors is a man aged 35-49 years with Graves' hyperthyroidism that later progressed to Graves' ophthalmopathy.

Ten or more counts support this clonotype. The chain has TRBV4-1 and TRBJ2-5; D gene unclear. The V gene's germline CDR1 is MGHRA and CDR2 YSYEKL. The CDR3 has 14 amino acids. Trimming left V 1 base short and J 4 bases short, with 10 bases between. The CDR3 DNA follows: TGCGCCAGCAGCCAAGTAATATCATTAGAGACCCAGTACTTC. Translating gives CASSQVISLETQYF.

CDR3 bases: TGTGCCAGCAGTGAAGCGCTTGAGGCCGTGAACACTGAAGCTTTCTTT. Amino acid sequence: CASSEALEAVNTEAFF. The chain combines TRBV2 with TRBJ1-1; D ambiguous. The ends were cut back, 0 bases at V and 0 bases at J, with 11 bases in the middle. CDR1 SNHLY and CDR2 FYNNEI come from the germline V gene. CDR3 length: 16 amino acids. Combining the CDR3 with reference TRBV2 and TRBJ1-1 gives the whole variable domain EPEVTQTPSHQVTQMGQEVILRCVPISNHLYFYWYRQILGQKVEFLVSFYNNEISEKSEIFDDQFSVERPDGSNFTLKIRSTKLEDSAMYFCASSEALEAVNTEAFFGQGTRLTVV.

This clonotype was recorded at least ten times. V usage is TRBV20-1 and J usage is TRBJ1-1; no definite D call. V was trimmed by 8 bases and J by 1 base, leaving 8 bases between them. The CDR3 has 11 amino acids. Germline lookup yields CDR1 DFQATT and CDR2 SNEGSKA (reference sequence). In DNA form, the CDR3 reads TGCAGTATGACACAGAACACTGAAGCTTTCTTT. As protein: CSMTQNTEAFF.

This rearrangement joins TRBV7-3 to TRBJ1-6; D is ambiguous. The V end was cut by 5 bases, the J end by 9 bases, with 11 bases between. This CDR3 is built from 13 residues. Germline assignment: CDR1 SGHTA and CDR2 FQGTGA. The CDR3 nucleotides are TGTGCCAGCAGCCCCGGGCCTTCTTCACCCCTCCACTTT. Encoded protein: CASSPGPSSPLHF.

This clonotype was recorded a few times. The chain carries TRBV6-2 or TRBV6-3 and TRBJ1-3; no firm D call. V lost 0 bases to trimming and J lost 0 bases, with 12 bases between them. CDR3 length equals 17 residues. The germline V gene has CDR1 MNHEY and CDR2 SVGEGT. The CDR3 loop reads CASSYSTRDPSGNTIYF. DNA of the CDR3: TGTGCCAGCAGTTACTCGACGCGGGATCCCTCTGGAAACACCATATATTTT.

The chain couples TRBV11-2 to TRBJ1-1, with D uncertain. With 1 base removed from V and 0 bases from J, the gap between germline ends came to 12 bases. Germline V gives CDR1 SGHAT, CDR2 FQNNGV. This CDR3 has 16 amino acids. The CDR3 loop reads CASSLVVGGLNTEAFF. The DNA of the CDR3 is TGTGCCAGCAGCTTAGTTGTAGGCGGCCTGAACACTGAAGCTTTCTTT.

At least ten counts were recorded for this clonotype. V and J are TRBV27 and TRBJ1-2; a possible D gene is TRBD1 (5 bases). The CDR3 consists of 15 residues. Trimming left V 6 bases short and J 4 bases short, with 18 bases between. Germline-derived CDR1 and CDR2 are MNHEY and SMNVEV (reference sequence). As DNA, the CDR3 is TGTGCCAGCAGCCTGGGGGTAGGGGTCAGCTATGGCTACACCTTC. Translating gives CASSLGVGVSYGYTF.

This clonotype appeared a few times. The gene calls are TRBV7-9 and TRBJ2-7, with D perhaps matching TRBD1 or TRBD2 (7 bases each). The germline CDR1 and CDR2 sequences are SEHNR and FQNEAQ (reference sequence). Trimming took off 3 bases at V and 0 bases at J, with 12 bases between the two ends. This CDR3 contains 15 residues. CDR3 nucleotides: TGTGCCAGCAGCTTGGGAGGGACAGTCTCCTACGAGCAGTACTTC. It yields the protein CASSLGGTVSYEQYF.

The chain links TRBV28 to TRBJ2-7; 7 bases agree with TRBD2. The trim removed 8 bases at V and 1 base at J, leaving 8 bases unmatched. The CDR3 loop spans 14 amino acids. Germline V gene sequence: CDR1 MDHEN, CDR2 SYDVKM. CDR3: CASGGGRQSYEQYF. The DNA for the CDR3 is TGTGCCAGCGGGGGGGGTAGACAGTCCTACGAGCAGTACTTC.

The gene calls are TRBV12-3 or TRBV12-4 and TRBJ2-7; 9 bases agree with TRBD1. This CDR3 is built from 14 residues. Germline trimming cut 7 bases from V and 2 bases from J; bases unmatched to any gene: 6. Here the CDR3 DNA reads TGTGCCAGCAACCCCGGGACAGGGACCTACGAGCAGTACTTC. Encoded protein: CASNPGTGTYEQYF.

This clonotype was seen ten or more times. The CDR3 protein is CASSTAQAIPFEAFF. DNA for the CDR3: TGTGCCAGCAGTACGGCTCAGGCGATTCCATTTGAAGCTTTCTTT. The V gene is TRBV6-5, the J gene TRBJ1-1; no firm D call. The CDR3 spans 15 residues. The V and J ends lost 5 bases and 7 bases respectively, with 20 bases between them. Germline CDR1 is MNHEY and CDR2 is SVGAGI.

Ten or more counts support this clonotype. The V call is TRBV6-5, the J call TRBJ2-5; D remains ambiguous. V was trimmed by 0 bases and J by 4 bases, leaving 3 bases between them. CDR3 size: 12 residues. Germline V lookup: CDR1 MNHEY, CDR2 SVGAGI. In DNA form, the CDR3 reads TGTGCCAGCAGTTACTCCCGAGAGACCCAGTACTTC. It encodes CASSYSRETQYF.